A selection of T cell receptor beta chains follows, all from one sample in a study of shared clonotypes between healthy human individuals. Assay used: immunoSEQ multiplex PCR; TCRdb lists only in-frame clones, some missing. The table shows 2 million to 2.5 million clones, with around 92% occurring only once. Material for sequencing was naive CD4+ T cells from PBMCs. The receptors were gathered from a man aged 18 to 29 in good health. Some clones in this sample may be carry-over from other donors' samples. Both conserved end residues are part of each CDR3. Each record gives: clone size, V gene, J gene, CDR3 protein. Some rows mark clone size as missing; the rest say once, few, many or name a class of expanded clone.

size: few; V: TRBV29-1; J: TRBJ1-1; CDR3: CSAQGSTEAFF
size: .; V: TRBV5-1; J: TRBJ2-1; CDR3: CASSSLAGEQFF
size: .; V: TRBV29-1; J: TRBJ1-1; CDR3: CSVEAHPEAFF
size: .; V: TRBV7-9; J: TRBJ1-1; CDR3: CASSLARGTEAFF
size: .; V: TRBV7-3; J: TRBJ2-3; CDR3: CASSPGLVTDTQYF
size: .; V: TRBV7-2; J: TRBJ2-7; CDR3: CASSRVDRDYHYEQYF
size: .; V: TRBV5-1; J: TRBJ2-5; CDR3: CASSLDGTSETQYF
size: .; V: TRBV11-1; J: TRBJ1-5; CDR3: CASSSDGYSNQPQHF
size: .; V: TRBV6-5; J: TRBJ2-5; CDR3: CASSYGVAGGSETQYF
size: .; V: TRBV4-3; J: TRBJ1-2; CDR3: CASSQDDRRGRYTF
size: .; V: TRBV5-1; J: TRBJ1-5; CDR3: CASSLGPNQPQHF
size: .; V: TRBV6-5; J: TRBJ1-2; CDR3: CASSRTTGRTYGYTF
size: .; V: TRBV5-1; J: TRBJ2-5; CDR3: CATTEVAGAGETQYF
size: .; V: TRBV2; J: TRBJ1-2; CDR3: CASSLRSGYGYTF